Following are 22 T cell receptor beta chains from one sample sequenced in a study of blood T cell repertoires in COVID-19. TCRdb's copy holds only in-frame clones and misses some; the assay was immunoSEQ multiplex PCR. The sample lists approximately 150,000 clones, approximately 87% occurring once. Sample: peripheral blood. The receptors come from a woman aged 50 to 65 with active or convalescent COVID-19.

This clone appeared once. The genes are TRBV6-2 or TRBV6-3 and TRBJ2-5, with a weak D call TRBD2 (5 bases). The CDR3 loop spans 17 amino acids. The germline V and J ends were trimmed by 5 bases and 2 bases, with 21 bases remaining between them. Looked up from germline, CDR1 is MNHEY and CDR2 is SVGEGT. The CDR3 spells CASSLEPTRAGQETQYF. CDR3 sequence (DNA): TGTGCCAGCAGTCTAGAGCCGACGAGGGCTGGACAAGAGACCCAGTACTTC.

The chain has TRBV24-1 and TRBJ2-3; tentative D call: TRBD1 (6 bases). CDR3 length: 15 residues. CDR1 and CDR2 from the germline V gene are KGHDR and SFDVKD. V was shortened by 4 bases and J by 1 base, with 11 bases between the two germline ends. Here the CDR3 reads CATSDSSGGTDTQYF. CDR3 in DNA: TGTGCCACCAGTGACTCCTCAGGGGGCACAGATACGCAGTATTTT.

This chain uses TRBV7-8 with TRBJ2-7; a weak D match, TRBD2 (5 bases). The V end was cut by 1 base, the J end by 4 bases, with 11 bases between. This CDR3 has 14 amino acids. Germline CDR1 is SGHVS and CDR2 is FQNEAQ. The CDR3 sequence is CASSLVVGAYEQYF. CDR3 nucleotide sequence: TGTGCCAGCAGCTTAGTTGTGGGAGCATACGAGCAGTACTTC.

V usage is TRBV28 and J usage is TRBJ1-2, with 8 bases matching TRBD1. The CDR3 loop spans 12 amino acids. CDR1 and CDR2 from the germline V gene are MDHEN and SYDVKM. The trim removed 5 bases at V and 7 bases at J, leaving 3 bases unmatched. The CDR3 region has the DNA TGTGCCAGCAGTGCAGGGGGCGCTGGCTACACCTTC. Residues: CASSAGGAGYTF.

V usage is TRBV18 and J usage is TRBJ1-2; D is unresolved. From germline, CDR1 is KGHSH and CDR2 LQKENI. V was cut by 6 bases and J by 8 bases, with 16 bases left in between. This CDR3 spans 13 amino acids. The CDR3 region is CASSLGGPKGYTF. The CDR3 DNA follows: TGTGCCAGCTCCCTGGGTGGGCCCAAAGGCTACACCTTC.

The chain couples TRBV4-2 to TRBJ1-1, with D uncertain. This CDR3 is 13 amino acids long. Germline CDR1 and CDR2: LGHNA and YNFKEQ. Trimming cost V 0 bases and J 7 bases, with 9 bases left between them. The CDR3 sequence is CASSQDLGREAFF. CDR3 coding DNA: TGTGCCAGCAGCCAAGATTTGGGCCGTGAAGCTTTCTTT.

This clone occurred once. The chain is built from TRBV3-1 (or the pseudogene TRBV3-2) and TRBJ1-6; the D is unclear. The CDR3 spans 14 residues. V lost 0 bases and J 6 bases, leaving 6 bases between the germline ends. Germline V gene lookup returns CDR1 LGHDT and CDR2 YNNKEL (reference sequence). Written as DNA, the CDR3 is TGTGCCAGCAGCCAAGATCTTCGTAATTCACCCCTCCACTTT. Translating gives CASSQDLRNSPLHF.

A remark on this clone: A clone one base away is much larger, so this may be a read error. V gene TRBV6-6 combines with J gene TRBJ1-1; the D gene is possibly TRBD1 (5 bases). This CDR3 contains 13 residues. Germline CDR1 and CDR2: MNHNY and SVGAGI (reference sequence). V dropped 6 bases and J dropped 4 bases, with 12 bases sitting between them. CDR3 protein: CASSFGGGTEAFF. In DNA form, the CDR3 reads TGTGCCAGCAGCTTTGGGGGAGGCACTGAAGCTTTCTTT.

DNA of the CDR3: TGTGCCAGCAGCGCGAGCGGGGTGAACACCGGGGAGCTGTTTTTT. This encodes CASSASGVNTGELFF. The J gene is TRBJ2-2, the V gene TRBV9; TRBD2 matches 7 bases. Trimming cost V 3 bases and J 1 base; bases outside gene matches: 3. This CDR3 is built from 15 residues. Germline CDR1 is SGDLS and CDR2 is YYNGEE. The variable domain in full, with the rest retrieved from reference TRBV9 and TRBJ2-2, is DSGVTQTPKHLITATGQRVTLRCSPRSGDLSVYWYQQSLDQGLQFLIQYYNGEERAKGNILERFSAQQFPDLHSELNLSSLELGDSALYFCASSASGVNTGELFFGEGSRLTVL.

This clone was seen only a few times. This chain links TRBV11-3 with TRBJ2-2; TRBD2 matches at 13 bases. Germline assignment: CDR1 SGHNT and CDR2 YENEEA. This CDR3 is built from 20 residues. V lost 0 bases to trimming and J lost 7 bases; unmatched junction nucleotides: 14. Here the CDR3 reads CASSLDHAGLAGVVGGELFF. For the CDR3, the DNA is TGTGCCAGCAGCTTAGATCACGCCGGACTAGCGGGAGTGGTCGGCGGGGAGCTGTTTTTT.

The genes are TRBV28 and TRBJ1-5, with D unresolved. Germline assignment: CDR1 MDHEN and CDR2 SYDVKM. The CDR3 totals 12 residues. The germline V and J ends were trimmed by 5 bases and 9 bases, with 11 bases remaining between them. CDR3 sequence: CASSLPVRPQHF. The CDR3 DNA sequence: TGTGCCAGCAGTCTTCCCGTTCGGCCCCAGCATTTT.

CDR3 protein: CASSQDTGGLNYGYTF. For the CDR3, the DNA is TGCGCCAGCAGCCAAGATACCGGGGGATTAAACTATGGCTACACCTTC. The V gene is TRBV4-3, the J gene TRBJ1-2, with a weak D call TRBD1 (5 bases). The germline gives CDR1 LGHNA, CDR2 YSLEER. The CDR3 sequence is 16 residues long. With 0 bases removed from V and 2 bases from J, the gap between germline ends came to 13 bases.

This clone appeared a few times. CDR3 sequence: CASRRGQGVHGYTF. The CDR3 DNA is TGTGCCAGCAGGAGGGGACAGGGAGTTCATGGCTACACCTTC. The V and J genes are TRBV27 and TRBJ1-2; 9 nucleotides align to TRBD1. J lost 6 bases, V lost 6 bases, and 8 bases had no gene match. CDR3 length equals 14 residues. CDR1 MNHEY and CDR2 SMNVEV come from the germline V gene (reference sequence).

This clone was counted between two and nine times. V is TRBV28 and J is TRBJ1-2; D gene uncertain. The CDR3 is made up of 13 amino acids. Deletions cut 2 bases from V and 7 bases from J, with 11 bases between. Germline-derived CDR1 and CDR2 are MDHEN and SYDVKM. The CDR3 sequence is CASSLREARGYTF. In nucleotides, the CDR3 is TGTGCCAGCAGTTTACGGGAAGCTCGTGGCTACACCTTC.

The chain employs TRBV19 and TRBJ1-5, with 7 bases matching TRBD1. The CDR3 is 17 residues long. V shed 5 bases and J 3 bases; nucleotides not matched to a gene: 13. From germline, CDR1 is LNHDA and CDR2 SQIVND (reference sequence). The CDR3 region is CASSYHVRGGLNQPQHF. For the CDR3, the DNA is TGTGCCAGTAGTTATCACGTCCGAGGGGGCCTCAATCAGCCCCAGCATTTT.

CDR3 sequence reads: CASSLERGTYGYTF. As DNA, the CDR3 is TGTGCCAGCAGCTTAGAAAGGGGGACCTATGGCTACACCTTC. The rearrangement links TRBV7-9 to TRBJ1-2, with D possibly being TRBD1 (6 bases). The germline gives CDR1 SEHNR, CDR2 FQNEAQ (reference sequence). This CDR3 spans 14 amino acids. V dropped 1 base and J dropped 4 bases, with 10 bases sitting between them.

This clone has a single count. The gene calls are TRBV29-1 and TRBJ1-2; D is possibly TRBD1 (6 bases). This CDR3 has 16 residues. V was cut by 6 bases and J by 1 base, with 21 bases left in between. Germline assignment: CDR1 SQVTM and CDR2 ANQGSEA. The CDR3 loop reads CSVVVDRDKLNYGYTF. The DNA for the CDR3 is TGCAGCGTGGTTGTGGACAGAGACAAACTTAACTATGGCTACACCTTC.

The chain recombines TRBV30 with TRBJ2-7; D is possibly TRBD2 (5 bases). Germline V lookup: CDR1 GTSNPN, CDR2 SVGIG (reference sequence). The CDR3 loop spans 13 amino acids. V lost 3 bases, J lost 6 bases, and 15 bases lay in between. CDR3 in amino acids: CAWRGASAGEQYF. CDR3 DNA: TGTGCCTGGAGGGGCGCTTCTGCGGGCGAGCAGTACTTC.

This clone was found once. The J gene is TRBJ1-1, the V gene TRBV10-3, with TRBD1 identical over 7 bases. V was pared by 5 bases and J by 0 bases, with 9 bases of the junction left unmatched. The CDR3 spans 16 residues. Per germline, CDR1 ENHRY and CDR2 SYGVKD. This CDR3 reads CAISTRQGELNTEAFF. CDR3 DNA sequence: TGTGCCATCAGTACCCGACAGGGAGAATTGAACACTGAAGCTTTCTTT.

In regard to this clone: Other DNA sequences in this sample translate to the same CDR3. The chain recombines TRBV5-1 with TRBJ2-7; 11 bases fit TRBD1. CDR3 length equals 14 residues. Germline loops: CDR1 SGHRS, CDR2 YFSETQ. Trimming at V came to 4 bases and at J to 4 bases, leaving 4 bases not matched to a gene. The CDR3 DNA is TGCGCCAGCAGCCCGGGACAGGGGGGTTACGAGCAGTACTTC. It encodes CASSPGQGGYEQYF.

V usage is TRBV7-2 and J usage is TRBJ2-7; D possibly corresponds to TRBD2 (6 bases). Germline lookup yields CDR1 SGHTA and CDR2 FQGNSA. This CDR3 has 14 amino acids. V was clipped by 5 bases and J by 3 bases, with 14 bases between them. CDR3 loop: CASSPARTIYEQYF. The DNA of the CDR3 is TGTGCCAGCAGCCCCGCCCGGACTATCTACGAGCAGTACTTC.

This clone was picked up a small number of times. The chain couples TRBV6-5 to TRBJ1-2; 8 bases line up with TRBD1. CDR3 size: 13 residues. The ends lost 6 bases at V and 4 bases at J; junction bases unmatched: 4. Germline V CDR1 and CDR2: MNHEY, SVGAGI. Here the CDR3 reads CASSTGGPYGYTF. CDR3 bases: TGTGCCAGCAGCACAGGGGGACCCTATGGCTACACCTTC.